This is a list of T cell receptor beta chains from one sample in a study of T cells in Graves' hyperthyroidism and ophthalmopathy. MiXCR, run by TCRdb on the multiplex PCR reads, gives a single entry per CDR3 protein. The repertoire includes some 440,000 distinct CDR3 sequences, 15% to 19% of them detected once, and around 7% sits in the top ten. The source material was blood. These TCRs come from a young woman with Graves' hyperthyroidism. The CDR3 runs from the conserved cysteine through the conserved F or W. Each record gives: J gene, CDR3 length, D gene, clone size, V gene, CDR3 protein, CDR3 DNA. D genes are given only for firm matches. The size field is filled for only some rows; it gives once, few, many or a size class.

TRBJ2-1	14	TRBD2	many	TRBV20-1	CSASGTSGYNEQFF	TGCAGTGCTAGCGGGACTAGCGGGTACAATGAGCAGTTCTTC
TRBJ1-2	12	NA	once	TRBV30	CAWMGGDYGYTF	TGTGCCTGGATGGGGGGGGATTATGGCTACACCTTC
TRBJ2-7	10	NA	many	TRBV2	CASANYEQYF	TGTGCCAGCGCGAATTACGAGCAGTACTTC
TRBJ1-5	12	NA	many	TRBV12-3/TRBV12-4	CASSLRPGPQHF	TGTGCCAGCAGTTTAAGGCCAGGGCCCCAGCATTTT
TRBJ1-1	13	NA	many	TRBV3-1	CASSGQGPTEAFF	TGTGCCAGCAGCGGCCAGGGCCCCACTGAAGCTTTCTTT
TRBJ1-5	19	TRBD1	many	TRBV19	CASSIGPGDRGTIEQPQHF	TGTGCCAGTAGTATTGGCCCGGGGGACAGGGGAACTATCGAACAGCCCCAGCATTTT
TRBJ2-2	14	NA	few	TRBV7-7	CASRPSPGAGELFF	TGTGCTAGCAGACCTAGCCCGGGGGCCGGGGAGCTGTTTTTT
TRBJ1-1	16	TRBD1	NA	TRBV20-1	CSARGEGTGPNTEAFF	TGCAGTGCTAGAGGTGAAGGGACAGGACCGAACACTGAAGCTTTCTTT
TRBJ1-5	13	NA	NA	TRBV6-1	CASSSAGVLPQHF	TGTGCCAGCAGTTCAGCAGGTGTCCTGCCCCAGCATTTT
TRBJ2-5	12	TRBD2	NA	TRBV20-1	CSAPIPGGTQYF	TGCAGTGCTCCAATACCGGGGGGGACCCAGTACTTC
TRBJ2-2	13	NA	many	TRBV6-6	CASSYSQYGELFF	TGTGCCAGCAGTTACTCCCAGTACGGGGAGCTGTTTTTT
TRBJ2-1	16	TRBD2	NA	TRBV28	CASSRLAGGPVNEQFF	TGTGCCAGCAGCCGACTAGCGGGGGGGCCGGTAAATGAGCAGTTCTTC
TRBJ1-1	14	TRBD1	many	TRBV2	CASSLQGRNTEAFF	TGTGCCAGCAGTTTACAGGGGCGGAACACTGAAGCTTTCTTT
TRBJ1-2	17	NA	many	TRBV9	CASSRTSLQWDNYGYTF	TGTGCCAGCAGTCGTACATCTCTCCAATGGGATAACTATGGCTACACCTTC
TRBJ2-5	14	NA	many	TRBV7-3	CASSQNGGGETQYF	TGTGCCAGCAGCCAGAATGGGGGCGGGGAGACCCAGTACTTC
TRBJ2-5	15	NA	few	TRBV7-9	CASDTFRGARETQYF	TGTGCCAGCGATACCTTTAGGGGGGCGCGGGAGACCCAGTACTTC
TRBJ2-7	15	NA	many	TRBV3-1	CASSLGWTRSYEQYF	TGTGCCAGCAGCCTTGGGTGGACCCGCTCCTACGAGCAGTACTTC
TRBJ2-6	18	TRBD1	NA	TRBV15	CATSNRDRDESGANVLTF	TGTGCCACCAGCAACAGAGACAGGGACGAGTCTGGGGCCAACGTCCTGACTTTC
TRBJ2-7	15	NA	NA	TRBV6-1	CASSEYGLASYEQYF	TGTGCCAGCAGTGAATACGGGCTAGCGTCCTACGAGCAGTACTTC
TRBJ2-3	14	TRBD2	NA	TRBV20-1	CSSTSGRVADTQYF	TGCAGCAGTACTAGCGGGAGAGTGGCAGATACGCAGTATTTT
TRBJ1-2	14	TRBD1	many	TRBV27	CASSLRDRVIGYTF	TGTGCCAGCAGTTTAAGGGACAGGGTGATCGGCTACACCTTC
TRBJ1-4	13	NA	many	TRBV28	CASVGQAVEKLFF	TGTGCCAGCGTGGGACAAGCTGTAGAAAAACTGTTTTTT
TRBJ1-2	12	NA	many	TRBV13	CASSSSRDGYTF	TGTGCCAGCAGCTCATCGCGGGATGGCTACACCTTC
TRBJ2-1	15	TRBD1	many	TRBV6-1	CASIPRGDRGGEQFF	TGTGCCAGCATCCCACGGGGGGACAGGGGGGGTGAGCAGTTCTTC
TRBJ2-2	16	TRBD1	many	TRBV28	CASRSRGQGITGELFF	TGTGCCAGCAGGTCTAGGGGACAGGGTATCACCGGGGAGCTGTTTTTT
TRBJ2-2	16	TRBD1	many	TRBV3-1	CASSPPGQGRTGELFF	TGTGCCAGCAGCCCTCCGGGACAGGGTAGGACCGGGGAGCTGTTTTTT
TRBJ2-7	17	TRBD2	NA	TRBV12-3/TRBV12-4	CASSLPFSGGRIYEQYF	TGTGCCAGCAGTTTACCCTTTAGTGGCGGGAGGATTTACGAGCAGTACTTC
TRBJ2-3	16	NA	NA	TRBV4-1	CASSQWGPLSTDTQYF	TGCGCCAGCAGCCAATGGGGACCACTCAGCACAGATACGCAGTATTTT
TRBJ1-5	14	TRBD1	few	TRBV24-1	CATSDNRGDQPQHF	TGTGCCACCAGTGACAACAGGGGAGATCAGCCCCAGCATTTT
TRBJ2-5	16	TRBD2	many	TRBV5-1	CASSFLPSGNQETQYF	TGCGCCAGCAGCTTCTTGCCTAGCGGGAACCAAGAGACCCAGTACTTC
TRBJ1-1	13	NA	NA	TRBV19	CASSTQGNAEAFF	TGTGCCAGTAGTACACAGGGTAACGCTGAAGCTTTCTTT
TRBJ2-5	16	TRBD2	many	TRBV18	CASSLRVAGLQETQYF	TGTGCCAGCTCACTCCGGGTAGCGGGCTTACAAGAGACCCAGTACTTC
TRBJ2-3	15	NA	many	TRBV9	CASSVVGTSTDTQYF	TGTGCCAGCAGCGTAGTAGGGACTAGCACAGATACGCAGTATTTT
TRBJ1-5	14	TRBD1	many	TRBV6-1	CASSAPGTGQPQHF	TGTGCCAGCAGCGCCCCCGGGACAGGTCAGCCCCAGCATTTT
TRBJ2-3	14	NA	NA	TRBV19	CASSIVVAADTQYF	TGTGCCAGTAGTATAGTAGTAGCTGCAGACACGCAGTATTTT
TRBJ2-1	14	NA	NA	TRBV3-1	CASGASAAYNEQFF	TGTGCCAGCGGGGCTAGCGCGGCCTACAATGAGCAGTTCTTC
TRBJ2-1	14	TRBD2	NA	TRBV27	CASSLSPSTSEQFF	TGTGCCAGCAGTTTGAGTCCCTCGACTAGCGAGCAGTTCTTC
TRBJ2-7	16	TRBD2	many	TRBV11-2	CANSLDQLAGRYEQYF	TGTGCCAACAGCTTAGATCAGCTAGCGGGAAGGTACGAGCAGTACTTC
TRBJ2-3	16	NA	many	TRBV3-1	CASSQSGRGGTDTQYF	TGTGCCAGCAGCCAATCAGGGCGGGGCGGCACAGATACGCAGTATTTT
TRBJ1-4	11	NA	NA	TRBV20-1	CSVPYLEKLFF	TGCAGTGTTCCCTATTTAGAAAAACTGTTTTTT
TRBJ2-2	14	TRBD2	NA	TRBV6-6	CASSYSTSAGELFF	TGTGCCAGCAGTTACTCGACTAGCGCCGGGGAGCTGTTTTTT
TRBJ1-2	12	NA	NA	TRBV30	CAWSVRAYGYTF	TGTGCCTGGAGTGTGCGGGCTTATGGCTACACCTTC
TRBJ1-2	16	TRBD1	few	TRBV12-3/TRBV12-4	CASSFLLTGGDLGYTF	TGTGCCAGCAGTTTTTTATTGACAGGGGGCGACCTTGGCTACACCTTC
TRBJ2-7	13	TRBD1	many	TRBV12-3/TRBV12-4	CASSLSDRGEQYF	TGTGCCAGCAGCCTCAGCGACAGGGGCGAGCAGTACTTC
TRBJ1-2	12	NA	NA	TRBV20-1	CSAGRLSAGYTF	TGCAGTGCTGGGAGGTTATCGGCTGGCTACACCTTC
TRBJ1-4	12	NA	many	TRBV30	CAWNRGGEKLFF	TGTGCCTGGAATCGGGGGGGTGAAAAACTGTTTTTT
TRBJ2-1	13	NA	many	TRBV3-1	CASSQGSLDEQFF	TGTGCCAGCAGCCAAGGGTCGTTGGATGAGCAGTTCTTC
TRBJ1-2	15	TRBD1	many	TRBV9	CASSTRDRANYGYTF	TGTGCCAGCAGCACCCGGGACAGAGCTAACTATGGCTACACCTTC
TRBJ1-4	15	NA	few	TRBV4-1	CASSQEGGGAEKLFF	TGCGCCAGCAGCCAAGAGGGGGGGGGAGCTGAAAAACTGTTTTTT
TRBJ2-1	15	TRBD1	many	TRBV12-3/TRBV12-4	CASSPEGADYNEQFF	TGTGCCAGCAGTCCTGAGGGGGCCGATTACAATGAGCAGTTCTTC
TRBJ2-1	14	TRBD2	few	TRBV19	CASSAGSVVNEQFF	TGTGCCAGTTCAGCGGGATCCGTAGTTAATGAGCAGTTCTTC
TRBJ2-7	15	NA	few	TRBV19	CASRPIAYAIHEQYF	TGTGCCAGCCGCCCGATAGCGTACGCGATTCACGAGCAGTACTTC
TRBJ2-5	16	NA	many	TRBV6-6	CASSYGWGEPTETQYF	TGTGCCAGCAGTTACGGATGGGGGGAGCCCACCGAGACCCAGTACTTC
TRBJ2-3	13	NA	many	TRBV12-3/TRBV12-4	CASSLGLGDTQYF	TGTGCCAGCAGTTTGGGCCTTGGGGATACGCAGTATTTT
TRBJ2-3	16	NA	few	TRBV14	CASSQVTGVSGDTQYF	TGTGCCAGCAGCCAAGTGACGGGAGTGAGTGGAGATACGCAGTATTTT
TRBJ2-1	13	NA	few	TRBV27	CAISATGSNEQFF	TGTGCCATCTCGGCTACAGGGAGCAATGAGCAGTTCTTC
TRBJ2-5	12	TRBD1	many	TRBV20-1	CSARQGFKTQYF	TGCAGTGCCCGACAGGGTTTTAAGACCCAGTACTTC
TRBJ1-5	15	NA	many	TRBV2	CASSDGGARNQPQHF	TGTGCCAGCAGTGATGGGGGGGCCCGCAATCAGCCCCAGCATTTT
TRBJ2-1	14	NA	many	TRBV11-2	CASSPSRVTNEQFF	TGTGCCAGCAGCCCCTCCCGGGTGACCAATGAGCAGTTCTTC
TRBJ2-5	13	TRBD2	many	TRBV7-3	CASSQGLAGTQYF	TGTGCCAGCAGCCAGGGACTAGCGGGGACCCAGTACTTC